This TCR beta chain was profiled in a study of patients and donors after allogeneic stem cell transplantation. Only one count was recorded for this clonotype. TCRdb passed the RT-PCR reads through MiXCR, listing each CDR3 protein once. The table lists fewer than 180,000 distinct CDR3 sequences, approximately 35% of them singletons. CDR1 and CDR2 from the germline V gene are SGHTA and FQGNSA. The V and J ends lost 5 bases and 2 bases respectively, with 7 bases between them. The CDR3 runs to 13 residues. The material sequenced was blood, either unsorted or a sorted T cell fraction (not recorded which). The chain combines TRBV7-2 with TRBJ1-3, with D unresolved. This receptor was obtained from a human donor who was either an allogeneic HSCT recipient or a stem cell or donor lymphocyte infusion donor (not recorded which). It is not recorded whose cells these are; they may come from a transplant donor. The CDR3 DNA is TGTGCCAGCAGCGCCTTCACTGGAAACACCATATATTTT. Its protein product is CASSAFTGNTIYF.